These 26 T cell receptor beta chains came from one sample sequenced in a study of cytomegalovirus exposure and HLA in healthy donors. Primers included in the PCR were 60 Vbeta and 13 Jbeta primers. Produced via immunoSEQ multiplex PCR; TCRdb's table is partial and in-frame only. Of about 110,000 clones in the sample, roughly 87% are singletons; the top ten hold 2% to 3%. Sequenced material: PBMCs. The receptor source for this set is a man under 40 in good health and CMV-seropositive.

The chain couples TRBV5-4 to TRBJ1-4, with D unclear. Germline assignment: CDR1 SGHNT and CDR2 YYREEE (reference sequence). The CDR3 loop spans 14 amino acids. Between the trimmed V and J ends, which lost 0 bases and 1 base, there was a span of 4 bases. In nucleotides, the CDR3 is TGTGCCAGCAGCTTGGTAGAAACTAATGAAAAACTGTTTTTT. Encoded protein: CASSLVETNEKLFF.

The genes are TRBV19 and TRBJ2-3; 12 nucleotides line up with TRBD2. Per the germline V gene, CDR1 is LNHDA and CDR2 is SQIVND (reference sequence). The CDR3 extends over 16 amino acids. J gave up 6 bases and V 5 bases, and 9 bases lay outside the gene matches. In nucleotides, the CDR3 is TGTGCCAGTAGTCTGAGACTAGCGGGGGCTAGGGATACGCAGTATTTT. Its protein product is CASSLRLAGARDTQYF.

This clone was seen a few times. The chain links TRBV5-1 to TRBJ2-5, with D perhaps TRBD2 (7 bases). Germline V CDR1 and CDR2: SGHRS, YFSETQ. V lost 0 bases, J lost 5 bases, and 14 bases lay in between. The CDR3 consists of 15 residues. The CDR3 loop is CASSLVGGRSETQYF. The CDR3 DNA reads TGCGCCAGCAGCTTGGTCGGGGGGCGGTCGGAGACCCAGTACTTC. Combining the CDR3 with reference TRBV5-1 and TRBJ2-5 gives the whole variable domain KAGVTQTPRYLIKTRGQQVTLSCSPISGHRSVSWYQQTPGQGLQFLFEYFSETQRNKGNFPGRFSGRQFSNSRSEMNVSTLELGDSALYLCASSLVGGRSETQYFGPGTRLLVL.

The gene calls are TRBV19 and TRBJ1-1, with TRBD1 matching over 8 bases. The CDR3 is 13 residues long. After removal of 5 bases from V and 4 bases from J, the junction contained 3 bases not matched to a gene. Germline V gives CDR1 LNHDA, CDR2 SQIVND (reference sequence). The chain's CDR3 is CASSSTGGTEAFF. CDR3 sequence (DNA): TGTGCCAGTAGTTCTACAGGGGGCACTGAAGCTTTCTTT. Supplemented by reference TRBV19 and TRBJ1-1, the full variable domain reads DGGITQSPKYLFRKEGQNVTLSCEQNLNHDAMYWYRQDPGQGLRLIYYSQIVNDFQKGDIAEGYSVSREKKESFPLTVTSAQKNPTAFYLCASSSTGGTEAFFGQGTRLTVV.

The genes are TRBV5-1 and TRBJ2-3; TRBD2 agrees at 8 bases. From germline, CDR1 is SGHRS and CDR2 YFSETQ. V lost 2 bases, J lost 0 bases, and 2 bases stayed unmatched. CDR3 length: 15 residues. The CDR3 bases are TGCGCCAGCAGCTTACTAGCGGCAAGCACAGATACGCAGTATTTT. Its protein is CASSLLAASTDTQYF.

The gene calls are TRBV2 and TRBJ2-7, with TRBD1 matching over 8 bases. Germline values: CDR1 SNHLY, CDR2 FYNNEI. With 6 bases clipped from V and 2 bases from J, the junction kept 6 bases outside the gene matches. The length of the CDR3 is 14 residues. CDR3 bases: TGTGCCAGCAGGCTTCAGGGGGCCACCTACGAGCAGTACTTC. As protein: CASRLQGATYEQYF. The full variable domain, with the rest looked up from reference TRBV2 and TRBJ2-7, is EPEVTQTPSHQVTQMGQEVILRCVPISNHLYFYWYRQILGQKVEFLVSFYNNEISEKSEIFDDQFSVERPDGSNFTLKIRSTKLEDSAMYFCASRLQGATYEQYFGPGTRLTVT.

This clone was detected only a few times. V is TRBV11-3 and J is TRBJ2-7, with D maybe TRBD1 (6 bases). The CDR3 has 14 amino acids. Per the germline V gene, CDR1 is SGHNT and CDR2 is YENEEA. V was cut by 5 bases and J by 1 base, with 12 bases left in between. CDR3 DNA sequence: TGTGCCAGCAGCCGTCAACAGGGATCCTACGAGCAGTACTTC. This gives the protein CASSRQQGSYEQYF.

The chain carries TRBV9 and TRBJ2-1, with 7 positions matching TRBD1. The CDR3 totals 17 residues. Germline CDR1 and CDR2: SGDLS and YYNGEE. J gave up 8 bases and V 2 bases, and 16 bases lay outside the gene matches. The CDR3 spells CASSVKAGTAFDDEQFF. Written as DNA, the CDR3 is TGTGCCAGCAGCGTGAAAGCCGGGACAGCCTTTGACGATGAGCAGTTCTTC.

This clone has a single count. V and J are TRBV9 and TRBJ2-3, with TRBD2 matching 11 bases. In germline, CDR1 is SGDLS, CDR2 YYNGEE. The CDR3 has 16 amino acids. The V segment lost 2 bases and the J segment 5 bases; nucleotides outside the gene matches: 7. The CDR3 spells CASSVGISGGGDTQYF. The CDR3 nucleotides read TGTGCCAGCAGCGTTGGTATTAGCGGGGGGGGAGATACGCAGTATTTT. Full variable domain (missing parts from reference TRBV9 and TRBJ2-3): DSGVTQTPKHLITATGQRVTLRCSPRSGDLSVYWYQQSLDQGLQFLIQYYNGEERAKGNILERFSAQQFPDLHSELNLSSLELGDSALYFCASSVGISGGGDTQYFGPGTRLTVL.

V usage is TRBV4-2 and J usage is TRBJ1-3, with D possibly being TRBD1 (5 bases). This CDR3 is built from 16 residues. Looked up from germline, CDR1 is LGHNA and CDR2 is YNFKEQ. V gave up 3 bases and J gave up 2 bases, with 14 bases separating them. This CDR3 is CASSQGGGVTGNTIYF. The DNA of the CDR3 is TGTGCCAGCAGCCAGGGGGGAGGGGTAACTGGAAACACCATATATTTT.

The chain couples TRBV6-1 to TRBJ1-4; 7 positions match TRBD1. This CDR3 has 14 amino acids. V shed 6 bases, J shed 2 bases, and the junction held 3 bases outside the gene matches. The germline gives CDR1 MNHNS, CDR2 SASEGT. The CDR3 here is CASSLGQTNEKLFF. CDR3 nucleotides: TGTGCCAGCAGCCTGGGACAGACTAATGAAAAACTGTTTTTT.

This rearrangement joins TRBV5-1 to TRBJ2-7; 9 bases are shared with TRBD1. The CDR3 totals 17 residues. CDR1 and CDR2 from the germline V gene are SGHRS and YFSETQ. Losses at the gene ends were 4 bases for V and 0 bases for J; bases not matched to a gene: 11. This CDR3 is CASSEIKTGGNSYEQYF. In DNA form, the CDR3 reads TGCGCCAGCAGCGAAATCAAGACAGGGGGAAACTCCTACGAGCAGTACTTC. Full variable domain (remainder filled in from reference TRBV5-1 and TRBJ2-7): KAGVTQTPRYLIKTRGQQVTLSCSPISGHRSVSWYQQTPGQGLQFLFEYFSETQRNKGNFPGRFSGRQFSNSRSEMNVSTLELGDSALYLCASSEIKTGGNSYEQYFGPGTRLTVT.

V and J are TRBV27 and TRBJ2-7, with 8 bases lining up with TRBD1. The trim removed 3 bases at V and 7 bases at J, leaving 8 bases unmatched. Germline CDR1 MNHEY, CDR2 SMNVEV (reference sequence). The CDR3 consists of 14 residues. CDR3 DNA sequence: TGTGCCAGCAGTTTCGGACAGGGTTTAGGGGAGCAGTACTTC. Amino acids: CASSFGQGLGEQYF.

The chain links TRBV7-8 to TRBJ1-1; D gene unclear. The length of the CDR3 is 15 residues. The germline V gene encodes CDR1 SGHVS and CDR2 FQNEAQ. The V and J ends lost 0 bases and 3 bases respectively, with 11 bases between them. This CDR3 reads CASSLADREDTEAFF. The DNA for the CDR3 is TGTGCCAGCAGCTTAGCGGACCGGGAAGACACTGAAGCTTTCTTT. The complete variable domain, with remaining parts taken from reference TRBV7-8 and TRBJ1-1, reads GAGVSQSPRYKVAKRGQDVALRCDPISGHVSLFWYQQALGQGPEFLTYFQNEAQLDKSGLPSDRFFAERPEGSVSTLKIQRTQQEDSAVYLCASSLADREDTEAFFGQGTRLTVV.

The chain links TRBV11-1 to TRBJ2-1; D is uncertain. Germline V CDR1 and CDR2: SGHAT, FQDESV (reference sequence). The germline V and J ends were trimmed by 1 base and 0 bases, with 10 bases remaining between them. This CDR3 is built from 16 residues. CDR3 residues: CASSLGAEVSYNEQFF. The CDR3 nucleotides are TGTGCCAGCAGCTTAGGCGCCGAGGTCTCCTACAATGAGCAGTTCTTC.

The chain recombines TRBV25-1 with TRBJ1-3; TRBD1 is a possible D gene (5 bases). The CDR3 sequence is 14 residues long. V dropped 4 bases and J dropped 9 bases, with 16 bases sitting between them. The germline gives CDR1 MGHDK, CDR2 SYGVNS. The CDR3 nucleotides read TGTGCCAGCAGTGTGACAGCGGGATCTGGCACCATATATTTT. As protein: CASSVTAGSGTIYF. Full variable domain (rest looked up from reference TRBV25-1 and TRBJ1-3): EADIYQTPRYLVIGTGKKITLECSQTMGHDKMYWYQQDPGMELHLIHYSYGVNSTEKGDLSSESTVSRIRTEHFPLTLESARPSHTSQYLCASSVTAGSGTIYFGEGSWLTVV.

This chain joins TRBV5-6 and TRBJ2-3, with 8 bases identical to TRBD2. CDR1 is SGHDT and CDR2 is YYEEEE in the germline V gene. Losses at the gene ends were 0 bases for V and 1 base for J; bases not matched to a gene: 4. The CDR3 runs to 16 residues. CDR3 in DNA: TGTGCCAGCAGCTTGGGAGCGGGGGTACGCACAGATACGCAGTATTTT. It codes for CASSLGAGVRTDTQYF.

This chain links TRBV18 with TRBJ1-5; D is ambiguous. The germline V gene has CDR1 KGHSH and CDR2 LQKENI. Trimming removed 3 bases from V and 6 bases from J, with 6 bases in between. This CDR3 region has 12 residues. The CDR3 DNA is TGTGCCAGCTCACCTCAAATTCAGCCCCAGCATTTT. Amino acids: CASSPQIQPQHF.

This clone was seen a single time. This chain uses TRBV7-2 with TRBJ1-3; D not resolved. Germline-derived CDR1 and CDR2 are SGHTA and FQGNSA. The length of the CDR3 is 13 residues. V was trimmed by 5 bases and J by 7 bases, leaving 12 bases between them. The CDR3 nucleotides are TGTGCCAGCAGCCGGCAGGAGGGCAACACCATATATTTT. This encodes CASSRQEGNTIYF. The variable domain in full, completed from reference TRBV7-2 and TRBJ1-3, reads GAGVSQSPSNKVTEKGKDVELRCDPISGHTALYWYRQSLGQGLEFLIYFQGNSAPDKSGLPSDRFSAERTGGSVSTLTIQRTQQEDSAVYLCASSRQEGNTIYFGEGSWLTVV.

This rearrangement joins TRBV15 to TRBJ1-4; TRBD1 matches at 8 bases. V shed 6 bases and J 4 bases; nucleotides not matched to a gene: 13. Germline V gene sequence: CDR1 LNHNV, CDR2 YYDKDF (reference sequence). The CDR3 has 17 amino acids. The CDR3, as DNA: TGTGCCACCAGGGTGGACAGGGACTCTTATGATAATGAAAAACTGTTTTTT. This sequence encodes CATRVDRDSYDNEKLFF.

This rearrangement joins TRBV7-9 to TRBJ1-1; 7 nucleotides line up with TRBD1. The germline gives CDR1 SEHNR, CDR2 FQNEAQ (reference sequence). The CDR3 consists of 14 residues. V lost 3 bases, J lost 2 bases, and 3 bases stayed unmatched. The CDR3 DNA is TGTGCCAGCAGCTTCCGACAGGGAAACACTGAAGCTTTCTTT. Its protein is CASSFRQGNTEAFF.

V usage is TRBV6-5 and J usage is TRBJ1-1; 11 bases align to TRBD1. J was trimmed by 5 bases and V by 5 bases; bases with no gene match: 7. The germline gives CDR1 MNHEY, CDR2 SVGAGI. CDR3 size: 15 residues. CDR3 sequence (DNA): TGTGCCAGCAGTAGGGGGACAGGGGGATGGACTGAAGCTTTCTTT. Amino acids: CASSRGTGGWTEAFF.

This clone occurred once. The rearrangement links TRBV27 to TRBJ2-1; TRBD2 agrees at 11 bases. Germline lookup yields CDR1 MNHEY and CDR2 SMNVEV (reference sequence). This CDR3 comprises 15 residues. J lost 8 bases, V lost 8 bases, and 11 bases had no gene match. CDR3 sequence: CASHSPSGGRDEQFF. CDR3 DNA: TGTGCCAGCCATAGCCCTAGCGGGGGGCGGGATGAGCAGTTCTTC.

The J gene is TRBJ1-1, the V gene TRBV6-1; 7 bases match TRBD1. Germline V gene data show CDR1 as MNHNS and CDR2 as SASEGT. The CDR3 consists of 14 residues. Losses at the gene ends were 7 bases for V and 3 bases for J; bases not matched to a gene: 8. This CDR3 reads CASTSQGDYTEAFF. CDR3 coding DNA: TGTGCCAGCACCTCTCAGGGGGATTACACTGAAGCTTTCTTT.

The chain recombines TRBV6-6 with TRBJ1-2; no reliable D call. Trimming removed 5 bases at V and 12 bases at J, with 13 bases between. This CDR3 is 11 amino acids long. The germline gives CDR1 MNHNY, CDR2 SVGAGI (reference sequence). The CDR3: CASSDPGSNTF. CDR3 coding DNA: TGTGCCAGCAGTGACCCGGGTTCTAACACCTTC.

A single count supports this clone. The CDR3, as DNA: TGTGCCAGCAGTTCACTTAGCGGGGGTTCGACCTTCTACAATGAGCAGTTCTTC. Translating it yields CASSSLSGGSTFYNEQFF. V is TRBV28 and J is TRBJ2-1; 9 nucleotides line up with TRBD2. Losses at the gene ends were 4 bases for V and 3 bases for J; bases not matched to a gene: 13. The CDR3 sequence is 18 residues long. Germline V gene lookup returns CDR1 MDHEN and CDR2 SYDVKM.